This T cell receptor (beta chain) was obtained from a study of T cell responses to AZD1222 COVID-19 vaccine. In regard to this clone: Its antigen remains unknown. Other nucleotide sequences from this sample produce the same CDR3.

Some clones are missing from TCRdb's copy, which holds only in-frame ones; the method was immunoSEQ multiplex PCR. The data contain approximately 100,000 clones, approximately 92% of them singletons. Whole-study results and caveats: After two AZD1222 doses, spike-specific TCR breadth and depth rose versus day 0. Sampling captured repertoires only after the peak T cell response. White British people made up most donors, females outnumbered males, and clonal diversity was possibly underestimated. The CD4 TCRs associated with vaccination extended across spike and predominated at 160-218 and 743-854.

This TCR was sampled from an adult in good health. The sequenced sample was peripheral blood, obtained on day 0 of AZD1222 vaccination.

CDR3 DNA: TGTGCCAGCAGTTTACGGACAGATACGCAGTATTTT. It translates to CASSLRTDTQYF. J is TRBJ2-3 and V is TRBV28; D remains unclear. The germline V and J ends were trimmed by 2 bases and 3 bases, with 3 bases remaining between them. This CDR3 region has 12 residues. Germline CDR1 MDHEN, CDR2 SYDVKM.